This T cell receptor (beta chain) was sequenced in a study of cytomegalovirus exposure and HLA in healthy donors. The V end lost 5 bases, the J end lost 2 bases, and 10 bases lay between the germline ends. The CDR3 is 14 amino acids. Looked up from germline, CDR1 is SEHNR and CDR2 is FQNEAQ (reference sequence). The primer mix had 60 Vbeta and 13 Jbeta primers. Authors' methods: Roughly 11 million shared chains were among the roughly 78 million unique TCR beta chains that a later analysis counted. Here immunoSEQ multiplex PCR was the method, and the copy in TCRdb shows in-frame clones only, minus some. That table furnishes V, J and clone size, whereas the DNA furnished D and trimming. The sample consists of some 78,000 clones, 72% of them appearing once. A word on this clone: Its cognate antigen is unknown.

Study conclusions and caveats: Further analysis was carried out later, and it showed several of the most significant clusters appearing linked to common viral pathogens.

This chain joins TRBV7-9 and TRBJ1-3; tentative D call: TRBD1 (5 bases). The material sequenced was PBMCs. The clonotype was recovered from a woman aged 35 to 49 in good health and CMV-seropositive. The CDR3: CASSAPGPGNTIYF. The CDR3 bases are TGTGCCAGCAGCGCCCCAGGGCCTGGAAACACCATATATTTT.